This section outlines one T cell receptor (beta chain) sequence together with its context. The antigen is unknown. PCR used 60 Vbeta primers and 13 Jbeta primers. Profiling relied on immunoSEQ multiplex PCR, and the TCRdb table lists in-frame clones only, not all of them. Its listing shows approximately 210,000 clones. This CDR3 has 15 amino acids. Germline assignment: CDR1 LNHNV and CDR2 YYDKDF (reference sequence). Losses at the gene ends were 1 base for V and 6 bases for J; bases not matched to a gene: 2. The sample is drawn from a study of cytomegalovirus exposure and HLA in healthy donors. Findings and caveats of the study: Later analysis identified around 15,000 TCR beta sequences associated with HLA alleles, using a false discovery rate threshold of 0.05.

The donors comprised healthy bone marrow donors. The receptor's source is a woman aged 25 to 39 in good health and CMV-seropositive. This sequence joins TRBV15 and TRBJ1-4; 10 bases line up with TRBD1. The material sequenced was PBMCs. CDR3 sequence (DNA): TGTGCCACCAGCAGAGGGGGGACAGGGGATGAAAAACTGTTTTTT. It is translated as CATSRGGTGDEKLFF.